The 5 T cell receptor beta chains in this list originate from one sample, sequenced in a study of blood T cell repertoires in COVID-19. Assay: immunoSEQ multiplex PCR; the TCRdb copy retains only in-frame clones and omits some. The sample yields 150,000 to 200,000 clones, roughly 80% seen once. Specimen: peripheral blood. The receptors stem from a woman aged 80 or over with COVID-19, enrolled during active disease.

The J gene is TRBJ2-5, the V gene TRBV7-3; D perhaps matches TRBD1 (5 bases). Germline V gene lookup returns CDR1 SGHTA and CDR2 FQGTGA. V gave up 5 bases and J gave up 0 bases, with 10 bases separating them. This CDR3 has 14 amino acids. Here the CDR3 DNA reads TGTGCCAGCAGCCCATGGGGCGACCAAGAGACCCAGTACTTC. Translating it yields CASSPWGDQETQYF.

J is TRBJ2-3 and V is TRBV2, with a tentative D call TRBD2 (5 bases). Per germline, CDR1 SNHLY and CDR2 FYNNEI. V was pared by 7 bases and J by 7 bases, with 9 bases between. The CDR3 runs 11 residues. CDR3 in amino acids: CASIGEHTQYF. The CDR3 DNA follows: TGTGCCAGCATCGGGGAGCATACGCAGTATTTT.

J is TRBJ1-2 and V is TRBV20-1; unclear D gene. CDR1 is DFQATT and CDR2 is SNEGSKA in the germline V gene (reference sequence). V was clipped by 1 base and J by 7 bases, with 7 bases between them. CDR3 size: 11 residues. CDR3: CSARGFGGYTF. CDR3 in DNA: TGCAGTGCTAGAGGGTTCGGTGGCTACACCTTC.

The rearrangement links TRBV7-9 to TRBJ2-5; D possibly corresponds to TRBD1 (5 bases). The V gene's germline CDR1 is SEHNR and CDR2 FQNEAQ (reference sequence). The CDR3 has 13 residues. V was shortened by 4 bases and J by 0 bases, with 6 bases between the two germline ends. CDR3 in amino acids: CASSWTNQETQYF. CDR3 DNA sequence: TGTGCCAGCAGCTGGACAAACCAAGAGACCCAGTACTTC. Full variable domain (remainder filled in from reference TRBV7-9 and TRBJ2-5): DTGVSQNPRHKITKRGQNVTFRCDPISEHNRLYWYRQTLGQGPEFLTYFQNEAQLEKSRLLSDRFSAERPKGSFSTLEIQRTEQGDSAMYLCASSWTNQETQYFGPGTRLLVL.

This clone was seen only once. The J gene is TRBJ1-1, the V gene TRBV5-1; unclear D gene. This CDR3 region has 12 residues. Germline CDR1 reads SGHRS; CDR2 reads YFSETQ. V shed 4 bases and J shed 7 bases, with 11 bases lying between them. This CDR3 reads CASSRELNEAFF. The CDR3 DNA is TGCGCCAGCAGCAGGGAGTTGAATGAAGCTTTCTTT.